This T cell receptor (beta chain) was sequenced in a study of Ad26.COV2.S vaccination and SARS-CoV-2 variants. Produced via immunoSEQ multiplex PCR; TCRdb's table is partial and in-frame only. The table shows around 450,000 clones, with 89% occurring only once. Treatment indicated: 15 to 20 received Ad26.COV2.S at low or high dose, single or two shots; roughly five received placebo; per-sample allocation not given. Collection of samples fell on day 63 after the first vaccine or placebo injection. This CDR3 region has 15 residues. The V gene's germline CDR1 is SNHLY and CDR2 FYNNEI. Trimming removed 6 bases from V and 0 bases from J; junction bases left unmatched: 7.

The sample was peripheral blood, taken in a trial of Ad26.COV2.S vaccine versus placebo. The chain has TRBV2 and TRBJ1-1; the match to TRBD1 covers 7 bases. The origin of this receptor is a person between 18 and 60 years old who received the Ad26.COV2.S COVID-19 vaccine or a placebo. In nucleotides, the CDR3 is TGTGCCAGCAGCGGTCCGGGACAGATGAACACTGAAGCTTTCTTT. The encoded protein is CASSGPGQMNTEAFF.